This T cell receptor beta chain stems from a study of control samples from healthy donors and cancer patients (dated by TCRdb to 2020 to 2021). Trimming costs V 8 bases and J 8 bases, and their ends lie 21 bases apart. The CDR3 measures 14 amino acids from cysteine to phenylalanine. Of the read, only the CDR3 DNA is kept; its 42 bases are in frame from base 1. The germline V gene gives CDR1 as MDHEN and CDR2 as SYDVKM. A remark on this clone: The antigen it binds to is not known. No quality values exist for individual bases; no much larger clone is one base distant.

Libraries were made using the immunoSEQ multiplex PCR assay. Drawn from immuneACCESS, this table holds only the in-frame rearrangements with V and J called that TCRdb kept. Clones are partly lost; checked studies trace under half to an unresolved V gene and leave the rest unexplained. Present in this sample are about 50,000 clones, around 97% of which were seen just once. Roughly 1.8% of the sample goes to the ten largest clones. The chain uses TRBV28 and TRBJ1-2; matching of 6 bases hints at TRBD1 as the D gene. The receptor was isolated from a woman aged 25 to 39 in good health. Sequencing was carried out using blood. In nucleotides, the sequence is TGTGCCAGCCGCATACCAGGGGAGCTAGGGGGCTACACCTTC. Its coded protein is CASRIPGELGGYTF.